At least ten counts were recorded for the clone carrying this T cell receptor beta chain. This entry belongs to a study of T-cell reconstitution after alpha-beta-depleted transplantation in children. The germline CDR1 and CDR2 sequences are DFQATT and SNEGSKA (reference sequence). The CDR3 contains 19 residues. V shed 3 bases, J shed 0 bases, and the junction held 13 bases outside the gene matches. Unique molecular identifiers were incorporated when the TCRbeta library was constructed. MiXCR, applied by TCRdb to the PCR reads, yields one record per CDR3 protein. The table shows 190,000 or so distinct CDR3 sequences, with 6.5% to 7.5% occurring only once.

The receptor was derived from a human donor who donated a stem cell graft to a child with Wiskott-Aldrich syndrome. Sequenced material: PBMCs from the stem cell graft donor, taken from the stem cell graft. The chain employs TRBV20-1 and TRBJ2-1, with 11 bases aligning to TRBD2. For the CDR3, the DNA is TGCAGTGCTAGGGTGGCTAGCGGGGGGCATCAGGTCTCCTACAATGAGCAGTTCTTC. It codes for CSARVASGGHQVSYNEQFF.